Included here is one T cell receptor (beta chain) sequence, with context. Sequencing used immunoSEQ multiplex PCR; TCRdb keeps in-frame clones, though not all of them. The sample holds some 130,000 clones, approximately 94% seen once. This entry belongs to a study of control samples from healthy donors and cancer patients. Germline V gene lookup returns CDR1 SGHAT and CDR2 FQNNGV. The CDR3 spans 15 residues. Trimming left V 1 base short and J 2 bases short, with 11 bases between. The sequence derives from a young man in good health. This chain connects TRBV11-2 to TRBJ1-2; no reliable D call. The sample consisted of blood. CDR3 in DNA: TGTGCCAGCAGCTTAGCCCCGGGCCGAAACTATGGCTACACCTTC. As protein: CASSLAPGRNYGYTF. Together with reference TRBV11-2 and TRBJ1-2, the CDR3 gives the full variable domain: EAGVAQSPRYKIIEKRQSVAFWCNPISGHATLYWYQQILGQGPKLLIQFQNNGVVDDSQLPKDRFSAERLKGVDSTLKIQPAKLEDSAVYLCASSLAPGRNYGYTFGSGTRLTVV.